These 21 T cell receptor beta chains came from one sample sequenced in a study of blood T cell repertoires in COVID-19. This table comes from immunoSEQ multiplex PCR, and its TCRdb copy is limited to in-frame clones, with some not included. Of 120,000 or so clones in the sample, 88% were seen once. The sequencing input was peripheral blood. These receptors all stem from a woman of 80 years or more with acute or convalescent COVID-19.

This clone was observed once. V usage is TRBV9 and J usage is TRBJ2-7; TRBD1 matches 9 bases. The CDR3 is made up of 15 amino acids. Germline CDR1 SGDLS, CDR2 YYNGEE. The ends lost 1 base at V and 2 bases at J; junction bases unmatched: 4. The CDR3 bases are TGTGCCAGCAGCGTAAGTACAGGGGGCCCCTACGAGCAGTACTTC. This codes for CASSVSTGGPYEQYF.

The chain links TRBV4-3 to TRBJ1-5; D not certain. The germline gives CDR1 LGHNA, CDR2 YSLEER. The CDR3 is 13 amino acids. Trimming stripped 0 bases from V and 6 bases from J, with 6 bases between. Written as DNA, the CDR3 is TGCGCCAGCAGCCAAGAGGTTAGTCAGCCCCAGCATTTT. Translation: CASSQEVSQPQHF.

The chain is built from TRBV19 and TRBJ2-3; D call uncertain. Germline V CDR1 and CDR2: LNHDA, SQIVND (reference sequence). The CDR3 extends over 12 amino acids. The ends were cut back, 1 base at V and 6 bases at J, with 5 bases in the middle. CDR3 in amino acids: CASSIAQDTQYF. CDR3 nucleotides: TGTGCCAGTAGTATAGCTCAGGATACGCAGTATTTT.

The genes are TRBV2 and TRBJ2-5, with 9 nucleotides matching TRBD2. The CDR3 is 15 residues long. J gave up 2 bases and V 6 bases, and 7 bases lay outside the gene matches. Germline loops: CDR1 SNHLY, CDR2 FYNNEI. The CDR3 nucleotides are TGTGCCAGCAGATTAGCGGGGGCGGGACAAGAGACCCAGTACTTC. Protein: CASRLAGAGQETQYF.

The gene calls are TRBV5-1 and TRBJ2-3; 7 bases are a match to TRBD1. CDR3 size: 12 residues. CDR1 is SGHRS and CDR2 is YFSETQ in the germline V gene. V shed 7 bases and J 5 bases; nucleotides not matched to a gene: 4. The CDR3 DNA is TGCGCCAGCCGACAGGGTTTAGATACGCAGTATTTT. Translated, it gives CASRQGLDTQYF.

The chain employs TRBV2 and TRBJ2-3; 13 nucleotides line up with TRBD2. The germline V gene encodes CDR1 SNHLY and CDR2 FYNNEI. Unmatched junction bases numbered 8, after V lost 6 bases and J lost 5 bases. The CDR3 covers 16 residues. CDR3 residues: CASRPELAGGGDTQYF. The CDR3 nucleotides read TGTGCCAGCAGGCCTGAACTAGCGGGAGGGGGAGATACGCAGTATTTT.

The CDR3 DNA follows: TGTGCCAGCAGGCTGGGGGGGCCCAACTACGAGCAGTACTTC. Protein sequence: CASRLGGPNYEQYF. The V gene is TRBV7-6, the J gene TRBJ2-7; D perhaps matches TRBD2 (7 bases). Germline CDR1 and CDR2: SGHVS and FNYEAQ. The germline V and J ends were trimmed by 6 bases and 3 bases, with 15 bases remaining between them. CDR3 length: 14 residues.

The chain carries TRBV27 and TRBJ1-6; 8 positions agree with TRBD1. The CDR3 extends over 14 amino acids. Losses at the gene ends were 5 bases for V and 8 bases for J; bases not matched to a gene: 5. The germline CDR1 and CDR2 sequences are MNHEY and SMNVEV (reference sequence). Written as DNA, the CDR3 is TGTGCCAGCAGTCGACAGGGGTTTTATTCACCCCTCCACTTT. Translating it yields CASSRQGFYSPLHF.

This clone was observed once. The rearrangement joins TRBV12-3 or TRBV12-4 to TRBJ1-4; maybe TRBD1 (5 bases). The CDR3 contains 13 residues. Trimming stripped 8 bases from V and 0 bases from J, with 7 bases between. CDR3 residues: CASRGATNEKLFF. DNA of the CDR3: TGTGCCAGCCGGGGGGCAACTAATGAAAAACTGTTTTTT.

CDR3 DNA sequence: TGTGCCAGCAGCCGAATAGCGGGGGGGAGCACAGATACGCAGTATTTT. Its translation: CASSRIAGGSTDTQYF. This rearrangement joins TRBV7-3 to TRBJ2-3, with 11 bases aligning to TRBD2. V lost 5 bases to trimming and J lost 0 bases; unmatched junction nucleotides: 4. The CDR3 is 16 amino acids. CDR1 is SGHTA and CDR2 is FQGTGA in the germline V gene.

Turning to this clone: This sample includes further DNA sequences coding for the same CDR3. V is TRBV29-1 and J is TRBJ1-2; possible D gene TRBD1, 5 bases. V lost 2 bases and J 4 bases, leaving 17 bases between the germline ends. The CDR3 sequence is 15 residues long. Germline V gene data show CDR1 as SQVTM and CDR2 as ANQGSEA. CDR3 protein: CSVEKGTGGVYGYTF. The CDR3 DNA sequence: TGCAGCGTTGAAAAGGGAACGGGGGGGGTCTATGGCTACACCTTC.

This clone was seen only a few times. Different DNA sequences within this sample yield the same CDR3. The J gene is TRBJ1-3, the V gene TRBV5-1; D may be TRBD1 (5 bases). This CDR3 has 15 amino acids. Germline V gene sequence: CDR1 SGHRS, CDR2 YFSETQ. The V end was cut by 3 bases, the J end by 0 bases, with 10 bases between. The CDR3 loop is CASSSQGFSGNTIYF. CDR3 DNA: TGCGCCAGCAGCTCGCAGGGATTCTCTGGAAACACCATATATTTT.

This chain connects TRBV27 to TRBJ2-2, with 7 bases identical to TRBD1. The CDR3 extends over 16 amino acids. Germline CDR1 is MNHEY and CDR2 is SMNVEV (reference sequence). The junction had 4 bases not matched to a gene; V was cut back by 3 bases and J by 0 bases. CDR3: CASSFDRVANTGELFF. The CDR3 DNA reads TGTGCCAGCAGTTTCGACAGGGTAGCGAACACCGGGGAGCTGTTTTTT.

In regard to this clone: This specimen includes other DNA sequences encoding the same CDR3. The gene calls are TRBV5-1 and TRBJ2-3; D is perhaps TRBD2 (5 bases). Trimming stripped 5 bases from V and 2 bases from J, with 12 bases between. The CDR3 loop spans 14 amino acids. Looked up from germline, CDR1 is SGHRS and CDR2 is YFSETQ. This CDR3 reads CASSKDSSTDTQYF. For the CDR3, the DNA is TGCGCCAGCAGTAAGGACTCTTCCACAGATACGCAGTATTTT.

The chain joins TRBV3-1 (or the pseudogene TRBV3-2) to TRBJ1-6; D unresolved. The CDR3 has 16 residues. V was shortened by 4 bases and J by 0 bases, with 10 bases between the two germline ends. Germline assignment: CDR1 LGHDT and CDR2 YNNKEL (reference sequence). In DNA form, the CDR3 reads TGTGCCAGCAGCCCGCGGGCTAGCTCCTATAATTCACCCCTCCACTTT. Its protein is CASSPRASSYNSPLHF.

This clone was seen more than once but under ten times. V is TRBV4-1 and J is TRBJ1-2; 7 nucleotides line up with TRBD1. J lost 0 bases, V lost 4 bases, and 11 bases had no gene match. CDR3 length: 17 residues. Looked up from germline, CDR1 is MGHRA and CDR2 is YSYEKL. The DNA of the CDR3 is TGCGCCAGCAGCCTCGAGGGGGCCGGACCTTCTAACTATGGCTACACCTTC. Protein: CASSLEGAGPSNYGYTF.

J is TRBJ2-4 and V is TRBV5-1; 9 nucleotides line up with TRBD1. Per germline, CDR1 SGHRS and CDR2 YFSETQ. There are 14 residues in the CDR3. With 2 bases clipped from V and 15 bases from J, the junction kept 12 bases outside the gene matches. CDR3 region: CASSFSGTGSLPYF. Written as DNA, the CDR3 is TGCGCCAGCAGCTTCTCCGGGACAGGGTCCTTACCGTACTTC.

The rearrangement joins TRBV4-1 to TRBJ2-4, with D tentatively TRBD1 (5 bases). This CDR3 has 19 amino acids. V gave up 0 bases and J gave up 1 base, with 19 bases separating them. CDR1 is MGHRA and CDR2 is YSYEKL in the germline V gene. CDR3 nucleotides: TGCGCCAGCAGCCAAGATCCGCAGGGTTTTTATGGGGCCAAAAACATTCAGTACTTC. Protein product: CASSQDPQGFYGAKNIQYF.

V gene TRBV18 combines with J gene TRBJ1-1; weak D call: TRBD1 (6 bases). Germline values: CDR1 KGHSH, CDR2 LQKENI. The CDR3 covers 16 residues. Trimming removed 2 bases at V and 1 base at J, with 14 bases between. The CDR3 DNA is TGTGCCAGCTCACCATACGGGGGGCTCGGGAACACTGAAGCTTTCTTT. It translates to CASSPYGGLGNTEAFF.

CDR3 sequence: CASSLGTGGAQYF. For the CDR3, the DNA is TGTGCCAGCAGCTTAGGGACAGGGGGCGCACAGTACTTC. The V call is TRBV7-7, the J call TRBJ2-7; 11 nucleotides align to TRBD1. The CDR3 loop spans 13 amino acids. Germline assignment: CDR1 SSHAT and CDR2 FNYEAQ (reference sequence). V shed 1 base and J 10 bases; nucleotides not matched to a gene: 3.

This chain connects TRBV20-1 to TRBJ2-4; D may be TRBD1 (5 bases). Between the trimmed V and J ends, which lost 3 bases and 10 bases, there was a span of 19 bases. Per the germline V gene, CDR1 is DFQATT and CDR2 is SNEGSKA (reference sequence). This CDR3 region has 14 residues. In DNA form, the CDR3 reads TGCAGTGCTAGTTTGGAGTCCACCACAGGTATTCAGTACTTC. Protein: CSASLESTTGIQYF.